These 10 T cell receptor beta chains were all obtained from the same sample, sequenced in a study of CD8+ T cells in alopecia areata. Reverse transcription of extracted RNA yielded cDNA, which provided the sequencing template. Method: immunoSEQ multiplex PCR; TCRdb's copy keeps in-frame clones and lacks some. Among roughly 150,000 clones, 80% to 90% were seen once, and the ten largest hold around 16%. Sequenced material: CD8+ T cells sorted from blood, taken at week 0. The receptor source for this set is a human donor with alopecia areata.

This clone was seen more than once but under ten times. The chain joins TRBV27 to TRBJ1-1; 8 bases match TRBD1. The length of the CDR3 is 14 residues. The V segment lost 4 bases and the J segment 4 bases; nucleotides outside the gene matches: 5. Germline CDR1 and CDR2: MNHEY and SMNVEV (reference sequence). CDR3 protein: CASSSTGVGTEAFF. CDR3 sequence (DNA): TGTGCCAGCAGTTCGACAGGGGTTGGCACTGAAGCTTTCTTT.

V and J are TRBV4-1 and TRBJ1-1; TRBD1 might be the D (6 bases). The CDR3 runs to 12 residues. Germline lookup yields CDR1 MGHRA and CDR2 YSYEKL. With 8 bases removed from V and 2 bases from J, the gap between germline ends came to 9 bases. CDR3 amino acids: CASGGANTEAFF. The CDR3 coding sequence is TGCGCCAGCGGGGGCGCAAACACTGAAGCTTTCTTT.

This chain joins TRBV7-6 and TRBJ2-7; D gene unclear. Germline V CDR1 and CDR2: SGHVS, FNYEAQ. This CDR3 is 14 amino acids long. V was clipped by 0 bases and J by 6 bases, with 12 bases between them. The CDR3 loop reads CASSLAISPGEQYF. CDR3 in DNA: TGTGCCAGCAGCTTAGCTATCAGTCCGGGCGAGCAGTACTTC.

The V call is TRBV27, the J call TRBJ1-1, with D perhaps matching TRBD1 (6 bases). V was clipped by 6 bases and J by 5 bases, with 13 bases between them. Germline V gene lookup returns CDR1 MNHEY and CDR2 SMNVEV (reference sequence). The CDR3 spans 13 residues. The DNA for the CDR3 is TGTGCCAGCAGCGACCTAGGGGGAACTGAAGCTTTCTTT. Translation: CASSDLGGTEAFF.

Only one count was recorded for this clone. The V and J genes are TRBV14 and TRBJ2-5; the D is unclear. The CDR3 is made up of 13 amino acids. Looked up from germline, CDR1 is SGHDN and CDR2 is FVKESK. V gave up 1 base and J gave up 4 bases, with 7 bases separating them. The CDR3 DNA reads as TGTGCCAGCAGCCAAGTCCGGTTAGAGACCCAGTACTTC. Protein sequence: CASSQVRLETQYF.

Remarks on this clone: Different DNA sequences within this sample yield the same CDR3. The chain combines TRBV29-1 with TRBJ2-7; D is unresolved. CDR3 length equals 11 residues. Trimming took 6 bases from V and 2 from J, leaving 8 bases between them. Germline V gene lookup returns CDR1 SQVTM and CDR2 ANQGSEA. CDR3 amino acids: CSVLSAYEQYF. CDR3 DNA sequence: TGCAGCGTCCTCAGCGCCTACGAGCAGTACTTC.

V usage is TRBV27 and J usage is TRBJ2-7; the match to TRBD1 covers 7 bases. The CDR3 loop spans 16 amino acids. J lost 5 bases, V lost 2 bases, and 12 bases had no gene match. Germline V gives CDR1 MNHEY, CDR2 SMNVEV (reference sequence). CDR3 nucleotide sequence: TGTGCCAGCAGTTTAGTGCCGAGGGGGCTTAAGGACGAGCAGTACTTC. It specifies CASSLVPRGLKDEQYF.

The chain is built from TRBV19 and TRBJ2-2; maybe TRBD1 (5 bases). The V end lost 9 bases, the J end lost 4 bases, and 15 bases lay between the germline ends. CDR3 length: 14 amino acids. The germline V gene has CDR1 LNHDA and CDR2 SQIVND (reference sequence). CDR3 loop: CASEDSYTTGELFF. CDR3 DNA: TGTGCCAGCGAAGACAGTTATACCACCGGGGAGCTGTTTTTT.

V is TRBV4-1 and J is TRBJ2-6; D unresolved. CDR1 and CDR2 from the germline V gene are MGHRA and YSYEKL. V shed 4 bases and J shed 1 base, with 14 bases lying between them. This CDR3 is 17 amino acids long. Here the CDR3 reads CASSPLFPGSGANVLTF. The CDR3 DNA is TGCGCCAGCAGCCCCCTTTTCCCTGGATCTGGGGCCAACGTCCTGACTTTC.

This clone was recorded once. As the CDR3 is not closed by the conserved phenylalanine or tryptophan, this likely results from a read error. The chain links TRBV7-8 to TRBJ1-1; no clear D gene. Germline loops: CDR1 SGHVS, CDR2 FQNEAQ. Trimming removed 5 bases from V and 7 bases from J, with 8 bases in between. This CDR3 has 11 amino acids. The CDR3 reads CASSPGGEAFL. For the CDR3, the DNA is TGTGCCAGCAGCCCTGGCGGTGAAGCTTTCCTT.